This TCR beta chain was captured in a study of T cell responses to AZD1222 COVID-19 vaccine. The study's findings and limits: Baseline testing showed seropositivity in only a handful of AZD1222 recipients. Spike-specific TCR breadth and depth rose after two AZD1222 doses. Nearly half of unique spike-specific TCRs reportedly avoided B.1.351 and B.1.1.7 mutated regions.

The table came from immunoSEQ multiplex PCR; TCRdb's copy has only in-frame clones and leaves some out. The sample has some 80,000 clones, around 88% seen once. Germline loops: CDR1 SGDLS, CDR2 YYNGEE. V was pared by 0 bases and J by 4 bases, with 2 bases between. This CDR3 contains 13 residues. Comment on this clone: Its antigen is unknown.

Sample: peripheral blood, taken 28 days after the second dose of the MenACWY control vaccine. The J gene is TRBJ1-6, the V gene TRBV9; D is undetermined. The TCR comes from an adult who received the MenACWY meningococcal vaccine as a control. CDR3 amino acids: CASSVDYNSPLHF. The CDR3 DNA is TGTGCCAGCAGCGTAGATTATAATTCACCCCTCCACTTT.